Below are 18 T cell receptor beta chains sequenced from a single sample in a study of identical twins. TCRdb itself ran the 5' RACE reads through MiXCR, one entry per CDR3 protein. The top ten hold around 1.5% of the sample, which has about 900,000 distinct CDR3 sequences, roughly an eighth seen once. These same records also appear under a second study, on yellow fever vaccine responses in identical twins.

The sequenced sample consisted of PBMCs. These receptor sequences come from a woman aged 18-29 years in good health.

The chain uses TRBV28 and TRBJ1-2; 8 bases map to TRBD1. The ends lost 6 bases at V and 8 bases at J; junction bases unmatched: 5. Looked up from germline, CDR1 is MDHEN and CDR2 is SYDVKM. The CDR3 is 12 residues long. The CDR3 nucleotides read TGTGCCAGCAGGCCAGGGGGCAGGGGCTACACCTTC. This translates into CASRPGGRGYTF.

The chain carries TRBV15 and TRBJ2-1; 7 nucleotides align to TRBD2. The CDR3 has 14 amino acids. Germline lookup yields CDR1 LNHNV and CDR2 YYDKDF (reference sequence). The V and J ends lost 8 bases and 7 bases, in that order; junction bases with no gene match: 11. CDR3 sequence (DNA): TGTGCCACCGGTAAAGCGGGGAGGAGAAATGAGCAGTTCTTC. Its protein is CATGKAGRRNEQFF. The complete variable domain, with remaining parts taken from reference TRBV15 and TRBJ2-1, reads DAMVIQNPRYQVTQFGKPVTLSCSQTLNHNVMYWYQQKSSQAPKLLFHYYDKDFNNEADTPDNFQSRRPNTSFCFLDIRSPGLGDTAMYLCATGKAGRRNEQFFGPGTRLTVL.

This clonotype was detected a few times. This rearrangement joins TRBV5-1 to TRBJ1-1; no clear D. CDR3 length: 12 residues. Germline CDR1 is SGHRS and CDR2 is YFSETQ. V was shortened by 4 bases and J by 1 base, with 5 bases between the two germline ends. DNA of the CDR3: TGCGCCAGCAGCAAGGCGAACACTGAAGCTTTCTTT. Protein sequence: CASSKANTEAFF.

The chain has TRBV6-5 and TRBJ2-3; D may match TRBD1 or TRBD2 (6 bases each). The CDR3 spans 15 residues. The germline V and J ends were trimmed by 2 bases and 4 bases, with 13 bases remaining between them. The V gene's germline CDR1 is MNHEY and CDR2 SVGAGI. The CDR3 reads CASSYVGGRADTQYF. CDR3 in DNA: TGTGCCAGCAGTTACGTGGGGGGCCGCGCAGATACGCAGTATTTT.

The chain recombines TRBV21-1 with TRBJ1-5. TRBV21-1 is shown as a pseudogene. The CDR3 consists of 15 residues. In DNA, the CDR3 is TGTGCCAGCAGCAAAGGGTGCCTAGGGAGTCAGCCCCAGCATTTT. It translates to CASSKGCLGSQPQHF.

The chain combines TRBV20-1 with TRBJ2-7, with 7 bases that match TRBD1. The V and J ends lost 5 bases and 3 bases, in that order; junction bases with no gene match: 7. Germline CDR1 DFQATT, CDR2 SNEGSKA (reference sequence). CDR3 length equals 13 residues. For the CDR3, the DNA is TGCAGTGCTGAACAGGGGAATAGCTACGAGCAGTACTTC. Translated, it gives CSAEQGNSYEQYF.

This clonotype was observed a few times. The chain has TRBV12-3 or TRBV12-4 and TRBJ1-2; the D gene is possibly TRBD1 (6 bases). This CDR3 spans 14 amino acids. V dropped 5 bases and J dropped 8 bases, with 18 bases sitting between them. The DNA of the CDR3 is TGTGCCAGCAGTCCCGGTCGACAGGTGAGCGGCTACACCTTC. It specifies CASSPGRQVSGYTF.

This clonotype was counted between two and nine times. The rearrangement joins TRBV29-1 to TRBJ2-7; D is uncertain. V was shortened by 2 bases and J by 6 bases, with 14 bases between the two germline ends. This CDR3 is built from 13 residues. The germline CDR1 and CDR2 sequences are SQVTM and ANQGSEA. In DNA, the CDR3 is TGCAGCGTTGAACCGCGGTTGGGCGCCGAGCAGTACTTC. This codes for CSVEPRLGAEQYF.

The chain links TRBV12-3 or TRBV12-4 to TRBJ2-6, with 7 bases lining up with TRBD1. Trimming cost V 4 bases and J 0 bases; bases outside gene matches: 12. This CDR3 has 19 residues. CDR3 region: CASSSGTAFYFSGANVLTF. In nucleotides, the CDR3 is TGTGCCAGCAGTTCCGGGACAGCGTTCTACTTCTCTGGGGCCAACGTCCTGACTTTC.

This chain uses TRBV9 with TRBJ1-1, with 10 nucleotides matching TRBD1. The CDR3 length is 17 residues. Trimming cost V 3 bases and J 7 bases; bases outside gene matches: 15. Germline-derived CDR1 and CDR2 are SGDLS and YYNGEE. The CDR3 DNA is TGTGCCAGCAGCGCAAAGACAGGGGGCTCGTTGGATGTTGAAGCTTTCTTT. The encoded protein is CASSAKTGGSLDVEAFF.

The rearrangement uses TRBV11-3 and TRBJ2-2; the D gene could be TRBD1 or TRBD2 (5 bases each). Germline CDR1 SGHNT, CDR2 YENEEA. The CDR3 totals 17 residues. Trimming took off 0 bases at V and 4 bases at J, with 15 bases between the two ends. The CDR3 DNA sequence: TGTGCCAGCAGCTTAGACGGATGGGCAGGGACCACCGGGGAGCTGTTTTTT. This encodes CASSLDGWAGTTGELFF. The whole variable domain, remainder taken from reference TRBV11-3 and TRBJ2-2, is EAGVVQSPRYKIIEKKQPVAFWCNPISGHNTLYWYLQNLGQGPELLIRYENEEAVDDSQLPKDRFSAERLKGVDSTLKIQPAELGDSAVYLCASSLDGWAGTTGELFFGEGSRLTVL.

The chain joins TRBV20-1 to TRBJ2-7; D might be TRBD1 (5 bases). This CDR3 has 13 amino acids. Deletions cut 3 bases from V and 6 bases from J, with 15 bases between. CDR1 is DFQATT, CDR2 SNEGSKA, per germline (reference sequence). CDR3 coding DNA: TGCAGTGCTAGCCGACCCCTTAGGGGCGAGCAGTACGTC. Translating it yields CSASRPLRGEQYV.

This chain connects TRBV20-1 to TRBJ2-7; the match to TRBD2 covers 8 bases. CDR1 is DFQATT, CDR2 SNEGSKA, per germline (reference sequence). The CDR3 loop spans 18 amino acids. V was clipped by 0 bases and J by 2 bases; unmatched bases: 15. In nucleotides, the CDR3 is TGCAGTGCTAGAGATAGCAACTCCCTCACGGGACTAGCCTACGAGCAGTACTTC. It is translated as CSARDSNSLTGLAYEQYF.

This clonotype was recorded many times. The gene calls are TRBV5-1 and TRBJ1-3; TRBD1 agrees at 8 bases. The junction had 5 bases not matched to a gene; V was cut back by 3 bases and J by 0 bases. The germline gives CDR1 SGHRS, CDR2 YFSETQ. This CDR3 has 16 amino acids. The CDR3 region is CASSWGQANSGNTIYF. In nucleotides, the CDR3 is TGCGCCAGCAGCTGGGGACAGGCCAACTCTGGAAACACCATATATTTT.

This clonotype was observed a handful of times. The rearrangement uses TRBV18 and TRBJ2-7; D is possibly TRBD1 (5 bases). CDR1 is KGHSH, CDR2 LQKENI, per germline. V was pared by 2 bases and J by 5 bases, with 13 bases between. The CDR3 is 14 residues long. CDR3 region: CASSPVSGSHEQYF. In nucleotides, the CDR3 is TGTGCCAGCTCACCAGTTTCAGGGTCCCACGAGCAGTACTTC.

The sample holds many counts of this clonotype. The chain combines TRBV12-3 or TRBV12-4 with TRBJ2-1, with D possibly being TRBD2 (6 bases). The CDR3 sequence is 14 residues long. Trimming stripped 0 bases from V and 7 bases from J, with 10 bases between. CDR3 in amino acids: CASSLALAKNEQFF. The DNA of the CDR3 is TGTGCCAGCAGTTTAGCACTAGCTAAGAATGAGCAGTTCTTC.

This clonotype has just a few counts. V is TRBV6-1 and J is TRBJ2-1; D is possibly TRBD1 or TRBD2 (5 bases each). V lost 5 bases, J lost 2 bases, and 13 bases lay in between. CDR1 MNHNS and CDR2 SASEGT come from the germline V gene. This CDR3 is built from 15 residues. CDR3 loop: CASSPRDGTYNEQFF. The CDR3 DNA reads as TGTGCCAGCAGTCCCCGGGACGGAACCTACAATGAGCAGTTCTTC.

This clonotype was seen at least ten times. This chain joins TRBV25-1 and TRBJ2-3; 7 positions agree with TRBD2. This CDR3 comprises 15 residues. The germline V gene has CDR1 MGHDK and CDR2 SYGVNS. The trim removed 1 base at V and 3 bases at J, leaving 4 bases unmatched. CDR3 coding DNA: TGTGCCAGCAGTGAATTTCGCGGGAGTACAGATACGCAGTATTTT. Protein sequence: CASSEFRGSTDTQYF. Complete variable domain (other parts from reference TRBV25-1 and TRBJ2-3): EADIYQTPRYLVIGTGKKITLECSQTMGHDKMYWYQQDPGMELHLIHYSYGVNSTEKGDLSSESTVSRIRTEHFPLTLESARPSHTSQYLCASSEFRGSTDTQYFGPGTRLTVL.